What follows are 21 T cell receptor beta chains derived from one specimen sequenced in a study of identical twins. Each CDR3 protein is one row after TCRdb ran MiXCR on the 5' RACE reads. This sample has 420,000 or so distinct CDR3 sequences, with 15% to 20% found just once. Sequencing input: naive T cells sorted from blood. All receptors come from a man in his fifties in good health.

The chain joins TRBV12-3 or TRBV12-4 to TRBJ2-1, with D maybe TRBD2 (6 bases). This CDR3 has 16 amino acids. V was clipped by 5 bases and J by 0 bases, with 14 bases between them. Written as DNA, the CDR3 is TGTGCCAGCAGTGACCCTAGCGCCAGCTCCTACAATGAGCAGTTCTTC. Residues: CASSDPSASSYNEQFF.

The table lists this clonotype with a few counts. The chain recombines TRBV5-6 with TRBJ2-7, with D tentatively TRBD1 (5 bases). From germline, CDR1 is SGHDT and CDR2 YYEEEE. V was pared by 4 bases and J by 5 bases, with 16 bases between. The CDR3 covers 14 residues. The CDR3, as DNA: TGTGCCAGCAGCCAGGGAACGGTTCTGGACGAGCAGTACTTC. It translates to CASSQGTVLDEQYF.

This clonotype was counted at least ten times. In nucleotides, the CDR3 is TGCGCCAGCAGCTTTTCCGGGACTAGCGGGAGGGCCTATGGAGAGACCCAGTACTTC. Its translation: CASSFSGTSGRAYGETQYF. The rearrangement links TRBV5-1 to TRBJ2-5; TRBD2 matches 16 bases. The CDR3 totals 19 residues. V was clipped by 2 bases and J by 4 bases; unmatched bases: 11. Germline assignment: CDR1 SGHRS and CDR2 YFSETQ.

This clonotype was seen a few times. V gene TRBV15 combines with J gene TRBJ2-7, with TRBD1 matching 10 bases. Trimming at V came to 8 bases and at J to 6 bases, leaving 10 bases not matched to a gene. The CDR3 length is 14 residues. Germline CDR1 reads LNHNV; CDR2 reads YYDKDF (reference sequence). CDR3 sequence (DNA): TGTGCCACCGGGCCGGGACAGGGGATTGTCGAGCAGTACTTC. Its protein product is CATGPGQGIVEQYF.

This clonotype was seen many times. The chain uses TRBV27 and TRBJ2-7; D unresolved. V was cut by 5 bases and J by 4 bases, with 12 bases left in between. Germline assignment: CDR1 MNHEY and CDR2 SMNVEV (reference sequence). The CDR3 has 13 amino acids. For the CDR3, the DNA is TGTGCCAGCAGTCTCCGAAGAAGTTACGAGCAGTACTTC. Amino acids: CASSLRRSYEQYF.

This clonotype has just a few counts. The V gene is TRBV12-3 or TRBV12-4, the J gene TRBJ2-7; 13 bases map to TRBD2. V was clipped by 5 bases and J by 2 bases; unmatched bases: 3. The CDR3 extends over 15 amino acids. This CDR3 is CASSGTSGVPYEQYF. CDR3 nucleotides: TGTGCCAGCAGTGGGACTAGCGGGGTTCCCTACGAGCAGTACTTC.

The table lists this clonotype with a few counts. The gene calls are TRBV7-2 and TRBJ1-6; D gene ambiguous. CDR3 size: 14 residues. Germline V CDR1 and CDR2: SGHTA, FQGNSA. V gave up 3 bases and J gave up 3 bases, with 6 bases separating them. Here the CDR3 DNA reads TGTGCCAGCAGCTTGAAGGGCTATAATTCACCCCTCCACTTT. Protein: CASSLKGYNSPLHF.

As for this clonotype: A much bigger clone sits one base away, suggesting this may be a read error. The rearrangement links TRBV12-3 or TRBV12-4 to TRBJ2-7, with a tentative D call TRBD2 (5 bases). This CDR3 spans 13 amino acids. The CDR3 loop reads CASSMRGGFEQHF. CDR3 sequence (DNA): TGTGCCAGCAGCATGCGAGGAGGATTCGAGCAGCACTTC.

This chain uses TRBV12-3 or TRBV12-4 with TRBJ1-2; D not certain. CDR3 length: 13 amino acids. V lost 1 base and J 5 bases, leaving 8 bases between the germline ends. The CDR3 sequence: CASSLGTLYGYTF. The CDR3 nucleotides read TGTGCCAGCAGTTTAGGCACTTTGTATGGCTACACCTTC.

This clonotype was seen many times. J is TRBJ1-2 and V is TRBV20-1, with D tentatively TRBD1 (6 bases). The CDR3 is 12 residues long. From germline, CDR1 is DFQATT and CDR2 SNEGSKA (reference sequence). V was cut by 5 bases and J by 4 bases, with 11 bases left in between. This CDR3 reads CSAWGGGYGYTF. In DNA form, the CDR3 reads TGCAGTGCTTGGGGGGGCGGCTATGGCTACACCTTC.

This clonotype was counted at least ten times. This rearrangement joins TRBV6-1 to TRBJ2-7, with 9 bases aligning to TRBD2. CDR3 length equals 15 residues. Germline CDR1 MNHNS, CDR2 SASEGT. Trimming at V came to 5 bases and at J to 6 bases, leaving 11 bases not matched to a gene. DNA of the CDR3: TGTGCCAGCAGTCTAAGCCCGGGACTAGCCGCCGAGCAGTACTTC. Its translation is CASSLSPGLAAEQYF.

In its sample, this clonotype was seen many times. The gene calls are TRBV6-1 and TRBJ2-2, with a possible D match to TRBD1 (5 bases). The germline V gene has CDR1 MNHNS and CDR2 SASEGT. Trimming took 6 bases from V and 0 from J, leaving 11 bases between them. The CDR3 has 15 residues. The CDR3 DNA is TGTGCCAGCAGAGACAGATTCGCGAACACCGGGGAGCTGTTTTTT. It is translated as CASRDRFANTGELFF.

The chain carries TRBV12-3 or TRBV12-4 and TRBJ1-3; D gene uncertain. The V and J ends lost 2 bases and 0 bases respectively, with 8 bases between them. This CDR3 contains 15 residues. The CDR3, as DNA: TGTGCCAGCAGTTTACTGGCCAGCTCTGGAAACACCATATATTTT. It codes for CASSLLASSGNTIYF.

Only a few counts were recorded for this clonotype. The chain recombines TRBV7-2 with TRBJ2-3, with 7 bases aligning to TRBD1. Germline V gene data show CDR1 as SGHTA and CDR2 as FQGNSA. V dropped 6 bases and J dropped 2; count of bases not matched to a gene: 14. The CDR3 is made up of 17 amino acids. The CDR3 bases are TGTGCCAGCAGGGATATACAGGGGCCCTATTACACAGATACGCAGTATTTT. It is translated as CASRDIQGPYYTDTQYF.

This clonotype was observed a handful of times. This rearrangement joins TRBV7-3 to TRBJ2-3; 7 nucleotides align to TRBD2. Germline lookup yields CDR1 SGHTA and CDR2 FQGTGA. Trimming took 8 bases from V and 0 from J; bases not matched to a gene: 8. This CDR3 comprises 15 residues. The CDR3 DNA is TGTGCCAGCTCTAAGACGGGGGGTAGCACAGATACGCAGTATTTT. Its protein product is CASSKTGGSTDTQYF.

This clonotype was counted at least ten times. This rearrangement joins TRBV12-3 or TRBV12-4 to TRBJ2-1, with D unclear. The CDR3 extends over 11 amino acids. V was clipped by 3 bases and J by 10 bases, with 7 bases between them. The CDR3 protein is CASSFIREQFF. The CDR3 DNA sequence: TGTGCCAGCAGTTTTATCCGGGAGCAGTTCTTC.

This clonotype was seen only a few times. This chain uses TRBV10-3 with TRBJ1-5; 11 nucleotides line up with TRBD1. V shed 10 bases, J shed 2 bases, and the junction held 7 bases outside the gene matches. Germline values: CDR1 ENHRY, CDR2 SYGVKD. The CDR3 length is 15 residues. This chain's CDR3 is CATGQGAVGNQPQHF. The CDR3 nucleotides are TGTGCCACCGGACAGGGGGCAGTGGGCAATCAGCCCCAGCATTTT.

This clonotype was detected many times. The J gene is TRBJ2-7, the V gene TRBV3-1; possible D gene TRBD1, 5 bases. Trimming took 6 bases from V and 2 from J, leaving 8 bases between them. Germline V gives CDR1 LGHDT, CDR2 YNNKEL (reference sequence). The CDR3 consists of 12 residues. This chain's CDR3 is CASSQGTYEQYF. The CDR3 DNA is TGTGCCAGCAGTCAGGGAACCTACGAGCAGTACTTC.

As regards this clonotype: An end of the junction differs from the germline gene, which may be a read error. This chain connects TRBV12-3 or TRBV12-4 to TRBJ2-7; a weak D match, TRBD2 (6 bases). The CDR3 length is 13 residues. This chain's CDR3 is CPSSRVEGYEQYF. CDR3 bases: TGTCCCAGCAGCCGTGTGGAGGGCTACGAGCAGTACTTC.

This clonotype was counted ten times or more. V is TRBV7-9 and J is TRBJ2-5; D perhaps matches TRBD1 (6 bases). The CDR3 loop spans 11 amino acids. V was cut by 8 bases and J by 5 bases, with 9 bases left in between. Germline CDR1 is SEHNR and CDR2 is FQNEAQ (reference sequence). The CDR3 protein is CASSTGETQYF. In DNA form, the CDR3 reads TGTGCCAGCTCCACAGGGGAGACCCAGTACTTC.

This chain joins TRBV20-1 and TRBJ1-5, with TRBD1 as a possible D gene (5 bases). V lost 3 bases to trimming and J lost 2 bases, with 8 bases between them. Germline loops: CDR1 DFQATT, CDR2 SNEGSKA (reference sequence). This CDR3 has 13 amino acids. CDR3 sequence: CSARLGGNQPQHF. CDR3 DNA sequence: TGCAGTGCTAGGTTGGGGGGCAATCAGCCCCAGCATTTT.